Presented here are 8 T cell receptor beta chains from one specimen sequenced in a study of cytomegalovirus exposure and HLA in healthy donors. The PCR used 60 Vbeta and 13 Jbeta primers. Repertoires were generated with immunoSEQ multiplex PCR, while TCRdb's copy carries only in-frame clones and drops some. The table shows about 200,000 clones, with about 87% occurring only once. Sequences were obtained from PBMCs. The receptors derive from a man younger than 45 in good health and CMV-seronegative.

The rearrangement uses TRBV27 and TRBJ2-5; 13 nucleotides agree with TRBD2. Germline assignment: CDR1 MNHEY and CDR2 SMNVEV (reference sequence). With 6 bases clipped from V and 3 bases from J, the junction kept 13 bases outside the gene matches. This CDR3 has 18 amino acids. CDR3 nucleotides: TGTGCCAGCAGAGCACTAGCGGGGGGGCTAGGGGTAGAAGAGACCCAGTACTTC. It translates to CASRALAGGLGVEETQYF.

This clone has a handful of counts. The CDR3 bases are TGCGCCAGCAGCTACAGGGGGGGCTACAATGAGCAGTTCTTC. Its translation: CASSYRGGYNEQFF. The chain joins TRBV5-1 to TRBJ2-1, with D possibly matching TRBD1 (8 bases). The CDR3 is made up of 14 amino acids. V gave up 3 bases and J gave up 3 bases, with 10 bases separating them. The germline gives CDR1 SGHRS, CDR2 YFSETQ.

The chain has TRBV27 and TRBJ2-1, with 8 bases that match TRBD2. In germline, CDR1 is MNHEY, CDR2 SMNVEV (reference sequence). The V segment lost 3 bases and the J segment 8 bases; nucleotides outside the gene matches: 9. The CDR3 is made up of 15 amino acids. The CDR3 bases are TGTGCCAGCAGTTTCTACGGGGGGGCCGGGGATGAGCAGTTCTTC. This gives the protein CASSFYGGAGDEQFF.

The chain combines TRBV28 with TRBJ1-5; no firm D call. V dropped 2 bases and J dropped 6 bases, with 11 bases sitting between them. The CDR3 contains 14 residues. In germline, CDR1 is MDHEN, CDR2 SYDVKM. The CDR3 protein is CASSLELKSQPQHF. Here the CDR3 DNA reads TGTGCCAGCAGTTTAGAACTAAAGAGTCAGCCCCAGCATTTT.

The count of this clone is one. The chain recombines TRBV4-1 with TRBJ1-2; the match to TRBD1 covers 8 bases. This CDR3 is built from 15 residues. Germline CDR1 MGHRA, CDR2 YSYEKL. With 0 bases clipped from V and 7 bases from J, the junction kept 7 bases outside the gene matches. This chain's CDR3 is CASSQDRDRLFGYTF. The CDR3 DNA reads as TGCGCCAGCAGCCAAGATCGGGACAGGCTTTTTGGCTACACCTTC.

The chain is built from TRBV7-2 and TRBJ1-6; D possibly corresponds to TRBD1 (5 bases). Trimming pared 0 bases from V and 5 bases from J, leaving 5 bases between. The CDR3 extends over 14 amino acids. Germline CDR1 and CDR2: SGHTA and FQGNSA. The CDR3 reads CASSLADNNSPLHF. The CDR3 nucleotides read TGTGCCAGCAGCTTAGCGGACAATAATTCACCCCTCCACTTT. Supplemented by reference TRBV7-2 and TRBJ1-6, the full variable domain reads GAGVSQSPSNKVTEKGKDVELRCDPISGHTALYWYRQSLGQGLEFLIYFQGNSAPDKSGLPSDRFSAERTGGSVSTLTIQRTQQEDSAVYLCASSLADNNSPLHFGNGTRLTVT.

The CDR3 spells CSAMTESADTF. In nucleotides, the CDR3 is TGCAGCGCCATGACAGAGTCAGCTGACACCTTC. V usage is TRBV29-1 and J usage is TRBJ1-2, with D tentatively TRBD1 (5 bases). Germline-derived CDR1 and CDR2 are SQVTM and ANQGSEA. The CDR3 covers 11 residues. The V end lost 7 bases, the J end lost 12 bases, and 18 bases lay between the germline ends.

This clone was detected only once. The chain carries TRBV21-1 and TRBJ1-1; TRBD1 was called by the table and not checked on the DNA. TRBV21-1 is recorded as a pseudogene. The CDR3 covers 17 residues. This CDR3 reads CASIPGQGFWVGTEAFF. CDR3 in DNA: TGTGCCAGCATTCCGGGACAGGGGTTTTGGGTAGGCACTGAAGCTTTCTTT.